This TCR beta chain was documented in a study of T cell responses to AZD1222 COVID-19 vaccine. Study-level results: With two AZD1222 doses given, Spike-specific TCR breadth and depth both rose. All repertoire sampling was performed exclusively after the peak T cell response.

Trimming took 5 bases from V and 5 from J; bases not matched to a gene: 11. Germline V gene sequence: CDR1 SGHVS, CDR2 FQNEAQ. The CDR3 is 16 residues long. This clone was seen once. Its cognate antigen is unknown. Clones were read by immunoSEQ multiplex PCR, and TCRdb kept only the in-frame ones, dropping some. Of 100,000 to 150,000 clones in the sample, 88% were seen once. This sample comprised peripheral blood, obtained 28 days after the second AZD1222 dose. The TCR was taken from an adult who received the AZD1222 COVID-19 vaccine. This rearrangement joins TRBV7-8 to TRBJ2-2, with TRBD2 identical over 7 bases. CDR3 in amino acids: CASSPTGGGPTGELFF. The CDR3 nucleotides read TGTGCCAGCAGCCCCACGGGGGGAGGGCCGACCGGGGAGCTGTTTTTT.